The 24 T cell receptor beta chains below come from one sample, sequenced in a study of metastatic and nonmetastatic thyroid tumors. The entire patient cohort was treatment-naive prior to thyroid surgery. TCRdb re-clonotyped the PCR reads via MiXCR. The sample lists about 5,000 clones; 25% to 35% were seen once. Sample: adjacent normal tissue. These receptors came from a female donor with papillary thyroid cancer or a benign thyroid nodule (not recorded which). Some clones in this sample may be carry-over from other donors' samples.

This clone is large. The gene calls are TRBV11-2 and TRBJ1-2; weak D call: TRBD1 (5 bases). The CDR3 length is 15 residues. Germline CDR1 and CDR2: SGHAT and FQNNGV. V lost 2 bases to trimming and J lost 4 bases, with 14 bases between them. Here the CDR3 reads CASSLQSSGGYGYTF. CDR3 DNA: TGTGCCAGCAGCTTACAATCATCGGGGGGCTATGGCTACACCTTC.

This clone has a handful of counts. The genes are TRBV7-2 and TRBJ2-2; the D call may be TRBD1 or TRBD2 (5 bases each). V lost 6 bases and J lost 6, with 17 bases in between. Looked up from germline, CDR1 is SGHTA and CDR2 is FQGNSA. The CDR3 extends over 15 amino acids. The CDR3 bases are TGTGCCAGCAGACGGGGACCGGCGAGGGCCGGGGAGCTGTTTTTT. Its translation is CASRRGPARAGELFF.

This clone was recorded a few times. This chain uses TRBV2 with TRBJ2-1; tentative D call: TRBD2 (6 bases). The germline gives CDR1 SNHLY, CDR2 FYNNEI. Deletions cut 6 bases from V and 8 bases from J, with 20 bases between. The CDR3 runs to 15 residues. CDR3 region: CASRKVGEGEDEQFF. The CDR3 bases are TGTGCCAGCAGAAAGGTGGGGGAAGGGGAGGATGAGCAGTTCTTC.

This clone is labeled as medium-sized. This CDR3 reads CASSEQSANYGYTF. The CDR3 nucleotides read TGTGCCAGCAGCGAACAGAGTGCAAACTATGGCTACACCTTC. This chain connects TRBV7-8 to TRBJ1-2; no clear D gene. The V gene's germline CDR1 is SGHVS and CDR2 FQNEAQ. The V end lost 5 bases, the J end lost 2 bases, and 12 bases lay between the germline ends. The CDR3 sequence is 14 residues long.

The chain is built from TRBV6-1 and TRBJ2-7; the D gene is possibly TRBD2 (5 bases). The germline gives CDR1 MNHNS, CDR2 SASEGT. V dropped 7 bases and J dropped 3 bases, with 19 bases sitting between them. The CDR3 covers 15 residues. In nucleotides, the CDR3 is TGTGCCAGCAATCAAGCCGCAAGACGGGACTACGAGCAGTACTTC. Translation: CASNQAARRDYEQYF.

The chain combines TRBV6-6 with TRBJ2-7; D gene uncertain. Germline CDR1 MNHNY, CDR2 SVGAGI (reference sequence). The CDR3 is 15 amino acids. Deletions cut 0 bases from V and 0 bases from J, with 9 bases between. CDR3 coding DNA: TGTGCCAGCAGTTACTCGAGCTACTCCTCCTACGAGCAGTACTTC. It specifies CASSYSSYSSYEQYF.

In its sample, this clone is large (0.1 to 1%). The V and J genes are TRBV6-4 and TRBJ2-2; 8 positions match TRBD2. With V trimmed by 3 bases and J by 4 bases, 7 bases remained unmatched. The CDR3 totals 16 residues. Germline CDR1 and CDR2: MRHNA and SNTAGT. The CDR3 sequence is CASSEGAGEPTGELFF. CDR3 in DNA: TGTGCCAGCAGTGAGGGAGCGGGAGAGCCCACCGGGGAGCTGTTTTTT.

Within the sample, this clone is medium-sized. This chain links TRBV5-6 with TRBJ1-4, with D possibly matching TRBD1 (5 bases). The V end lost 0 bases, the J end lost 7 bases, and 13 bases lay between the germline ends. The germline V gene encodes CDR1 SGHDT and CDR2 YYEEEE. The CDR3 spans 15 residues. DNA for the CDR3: TGTGCCAGCAGCTTGGTTGGGGGGAGCGGTGAAAAACTGTTTTTT. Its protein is CASSLVGGSGEKLFF.

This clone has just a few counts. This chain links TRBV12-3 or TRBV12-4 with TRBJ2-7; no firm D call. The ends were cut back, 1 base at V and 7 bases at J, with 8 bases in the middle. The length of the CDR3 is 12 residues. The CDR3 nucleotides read TGTGCCAGCAGTTTAGGGCCTAGGGAGCAGTACTTC. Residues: CASSLGPREQYF.

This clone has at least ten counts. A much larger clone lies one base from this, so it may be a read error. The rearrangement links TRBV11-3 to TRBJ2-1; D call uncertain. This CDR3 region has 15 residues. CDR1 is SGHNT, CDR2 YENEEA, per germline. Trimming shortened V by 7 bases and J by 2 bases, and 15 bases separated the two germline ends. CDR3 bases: TGTGCCAGCAACTTTGCCTTGTCTACCTACAATGAGCAGTTCTTC. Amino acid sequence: CASNFALSTYNEQFF.

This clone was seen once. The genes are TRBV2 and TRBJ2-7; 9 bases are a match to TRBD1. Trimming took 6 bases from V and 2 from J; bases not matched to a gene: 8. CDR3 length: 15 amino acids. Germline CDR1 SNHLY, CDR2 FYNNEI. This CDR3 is CASRWLGQGTYEQYF. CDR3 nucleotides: TGTGCCAGCAGGTGGTTGGGACAGGGAACCTACGAGCAGTACTTC.

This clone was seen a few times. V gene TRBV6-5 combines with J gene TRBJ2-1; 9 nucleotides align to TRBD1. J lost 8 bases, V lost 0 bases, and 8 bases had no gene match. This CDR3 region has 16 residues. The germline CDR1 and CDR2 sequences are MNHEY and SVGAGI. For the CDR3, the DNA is TGTGCCAGCAGTTACTCGAAGGACAGGGGAAGGGATGAGCAGTTCTTC. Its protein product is CASSYSKDRGRDEQFF.

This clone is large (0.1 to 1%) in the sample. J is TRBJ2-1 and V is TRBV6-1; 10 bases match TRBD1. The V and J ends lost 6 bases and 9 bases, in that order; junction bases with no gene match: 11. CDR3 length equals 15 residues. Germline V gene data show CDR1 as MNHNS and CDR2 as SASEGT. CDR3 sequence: CASSTRTGGYGEQFF. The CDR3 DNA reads TGTGCCAGCAGCACTAGGACAGGGGGTTATGGTGAGCAGTTCTTC.

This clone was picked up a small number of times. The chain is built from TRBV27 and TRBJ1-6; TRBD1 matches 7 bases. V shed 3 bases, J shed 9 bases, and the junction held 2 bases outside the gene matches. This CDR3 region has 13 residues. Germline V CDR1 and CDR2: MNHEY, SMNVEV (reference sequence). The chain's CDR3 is CASSLTGISPLHF. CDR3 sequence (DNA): TGTGCCAGCAGTTTGACAGGGATTTCACCCCTCCACTTT.

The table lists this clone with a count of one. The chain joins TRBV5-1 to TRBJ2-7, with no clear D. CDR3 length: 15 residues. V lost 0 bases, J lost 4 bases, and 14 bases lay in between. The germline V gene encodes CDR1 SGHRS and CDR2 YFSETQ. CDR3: CASSLEGLEIYEQYF. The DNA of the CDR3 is TGCGCCAGCAGCTTGGAAGGGCTGGAAATTTACGAGCAGTACTTC.

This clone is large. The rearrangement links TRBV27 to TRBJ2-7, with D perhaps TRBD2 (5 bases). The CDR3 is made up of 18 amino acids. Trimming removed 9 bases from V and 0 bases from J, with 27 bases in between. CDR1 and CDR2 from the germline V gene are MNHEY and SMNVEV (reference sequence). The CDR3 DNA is TGTGCCAGGCGATCGCCACCCGGTGGTGCGACTAACTCCTACGAGCAGTACTTC. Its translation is CARRSPPGGATNSYEQYF.

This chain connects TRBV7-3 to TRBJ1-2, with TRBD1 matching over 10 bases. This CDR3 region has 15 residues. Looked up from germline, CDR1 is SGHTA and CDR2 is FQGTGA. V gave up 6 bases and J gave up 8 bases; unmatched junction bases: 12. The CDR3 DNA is TGTGCCAGCAGTTTAGGGGGACAGGGGATAAGCGGCTACACCTTC. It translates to CASSLGGQGISGYTF.

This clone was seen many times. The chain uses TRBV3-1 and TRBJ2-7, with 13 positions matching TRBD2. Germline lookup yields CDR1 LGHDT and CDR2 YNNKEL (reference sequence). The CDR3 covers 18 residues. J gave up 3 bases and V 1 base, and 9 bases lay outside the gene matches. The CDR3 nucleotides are TGTGCCAGCAGCCAAGCGTCAAGGGGACTAGCGGGAAACTACGAGCAGTACTTC. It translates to CASSQASRGLAGNYEQYF.

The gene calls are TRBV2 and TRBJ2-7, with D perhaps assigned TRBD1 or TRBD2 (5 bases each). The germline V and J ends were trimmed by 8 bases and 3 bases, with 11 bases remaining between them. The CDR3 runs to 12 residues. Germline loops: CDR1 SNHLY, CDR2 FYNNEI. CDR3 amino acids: CASRGGFYEQYF. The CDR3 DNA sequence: TGTGCCAGCCGTGGGGGATTCTACGAGCAGTACTTC.

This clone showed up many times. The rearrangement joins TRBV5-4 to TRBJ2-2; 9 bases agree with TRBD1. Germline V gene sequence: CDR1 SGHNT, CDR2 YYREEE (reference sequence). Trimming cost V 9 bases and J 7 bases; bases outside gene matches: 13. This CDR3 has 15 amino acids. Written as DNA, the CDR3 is TGTGCCACCTCACCGGGACAGGGTGTTCTCGGGGAGCTGTTTTTT. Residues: CATSPGQGVLGELFF.

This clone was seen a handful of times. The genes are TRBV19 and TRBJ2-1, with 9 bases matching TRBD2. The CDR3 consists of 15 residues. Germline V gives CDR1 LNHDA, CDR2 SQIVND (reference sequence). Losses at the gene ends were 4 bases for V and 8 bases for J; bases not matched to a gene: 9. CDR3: CASSTLAGAGYEQFF. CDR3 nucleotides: TGTGCCAGTAGTACCTTAGCGGGAGCGGGGTATGAGCAGTTCTTC. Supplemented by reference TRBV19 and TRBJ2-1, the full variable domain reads DGGITQSPKYLFRKEGQNVTLSCEQNLNHDAMYWYRQDPGQGLRLIYYSQIVNDFQKGDIAEGYSVSREKKESFPLTVTSAQKNPTAFYLCASSTLAGAGYEQFFGPGTRLTVL.

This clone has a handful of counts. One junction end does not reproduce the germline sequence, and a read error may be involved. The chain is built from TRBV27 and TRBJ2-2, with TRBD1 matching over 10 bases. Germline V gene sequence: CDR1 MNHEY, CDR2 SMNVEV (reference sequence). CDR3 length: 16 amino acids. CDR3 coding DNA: TGTGCCAGCAGCAGACCCGGGACAGGGGACACCTGGGAGCTGTTTTTT. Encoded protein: CASSRPGTGDTWELFF.

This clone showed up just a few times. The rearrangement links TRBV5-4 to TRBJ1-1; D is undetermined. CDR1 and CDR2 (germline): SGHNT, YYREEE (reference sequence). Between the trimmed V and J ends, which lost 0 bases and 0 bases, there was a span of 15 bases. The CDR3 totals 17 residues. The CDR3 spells CASSLAPIGTMNTEAFF. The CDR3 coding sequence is TGTGCCAGCAGCTTGGCACCGATCGGTACGATGAACACTGAAGCTTTCTTT.

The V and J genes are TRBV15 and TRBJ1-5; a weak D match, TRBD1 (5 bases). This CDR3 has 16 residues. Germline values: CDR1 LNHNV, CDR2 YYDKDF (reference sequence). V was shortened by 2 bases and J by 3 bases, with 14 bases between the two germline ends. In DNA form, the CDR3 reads TGTGCCACCAGCAGAAGGAGGGACCGGTACAATCAGCCCCAGCATTTT. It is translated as CATSRRRDRYNQPQHF.